The 21 T cell receptor beta chains in this list originate from one sample, sequenced in a study of cytomegalovirus exposure and HLA in healthy donors. With 60 Vbeta and 13 Jbeta primers, the PCR was carried out. Generated by immunoSEQ multiplex PCR, the TCRdb table keeps only in-frame clones and is missing some. Of roughly 100,000 clones in the sample, 70% to 80% were seen once. The sample taken for sequencing was PBMCs. These TCRs come from a man aged 40-49 years in good health and CMV-seronegative.

The chain is built from TRBV19 and TRBJ1-3, with D perhaps matching TRBD1 (5 bases). The germline CDR1 and CDR2 sequences are LNHDA and SQIVND (reference sequence). V gave up 3 bases and J gave up 0 bases, with 9 bases separating them. The length of the CDR3 is 15 residues. The CDR3: CASSILGGSGNTIYF. CDR3 sequence (DNA): TGTGCCAGTAGTATCCTCGGGGGCTCTGGAAACACCATATATTTT.

The chain carries TRBV18 and TRBJ2-3, with D hard to call. Germline V lookup: CDR1 KGHSH, CDR2 LQKENI. V was clipped by 1 base and J by 5 bases, with 13 bases between them. The CDR3 loop spans 15 amino acids. As DNA, the CDR3 is TGTGCCAGCTCACCACTAGCCCCGAACGGAGATACGCAGTATTTT. Its translation is CASSPLAPNGDTQYF. The full variable domain, its missing parts supplied by reference TRBV18 and TRBJ2-3, is NAGVMQNPRHLVRRRGQEARLRCSPMKGHSHVYWYRQLPEEGLKFMVYLQKENIIDESGMPKERFSAEFPKEGPSILRIQQVVRGDSAAYFCASSPLAPNGDTQYFGPGTRLTVL.

The chain carries TRBV18 and TRBJ2-7, with 11 bases that match TRBD1. Trimming took 2 bases from V and 3 from J; bases not matched to a gene: 6. The CDR3 is 16 amino acids. The germline V gene encodes CDR1 KGHSH and CDR2 LQKENI. CDR3 in DNA: TGTGCCAGCTCACCATCCGGGACAGGGGGTGTCTACGAGCAGTACTTC. This sequence encodes CASSPSGTGGVYEQYF.

This sequence joins TRBV19 and TRBJ2-7; D may be TRBD1 (5 bases). Trimming left V 1 base short and J 6 bases short, with 25 bases between. The CDR3 has 18 amino acids. Germline V lookup: CDR1 LNHDA, CDR2 SQIVND (reference sequence). The CDR3 region has the DNA TGTGCCAGTAGTATAGGTCCAGGGATGAACAGTAGGGCCCTCGAGCAGTACTTC. Translation: CASSIGPGMNSRALEQYF.

This chain uses TRBV30 with TRBJ2-1; D gene uncertain. Trimming left V 2 bases short and J 9 bases short, with 23 bases between. This CDR3 spans 16 amino acids. Germline values: CDR1 GTSNPN, CDR2 SVGIG (reference sequence). The CDR3 sequence is CAWSPLRASLVSEQFF. In nucleotides, the CDR3 is TGTGCCTGGAGTCCACTCCGTGCGAGTTTGGTTAGTGAGCAGTTCTTC.

This clone was observed a single time. The V and J genes are TRBV5-8 and TRBJ1-5; 7 bases agree with TRBD1. The CDR3 runs to 13 residues. The junction had 5 bases not matched to a gene; V was cut back by 4 bases and J by 7 bases. Germline V gene sequence: CDR1 SGHTS, CDR2 YDEGEE. The CDR3 bases are TGTGCCAGCAGCCTTGACAGGGAGCAGCCCCAGCATTTT. The encoded protein is CASSLDREQPQHF.

The chain employs TRBV6-5 and TRBJ1-2; D possibly corresponds to TRBD1 (5 bases). Germline-derived CDR1 and CDR2 are MNHEY and SVGAGI. Trimming took 5 bases from V and 4 from J, leaving 11 bases between them. The CDR3 loop spans 13 amino acids. The DNA for the CDR3 is TGTGCCAGCAGTGAAATGGGGCCCTATGGCTACACCTTC. This encodes CASSEMGPYGYTF.

This chain uses TRBV5-1 with TRBJ2-5, with 14 bases identical to TRBD2. V trimming: 2 bases; J trimming: 5 bases; junction bases outside the gene matches: 8. Germline CDR1 reads SGHRS; CDR2 reads YFSETQ. The CDR3 is 17 amino acids. The CDR3 sequence is CASSLDRLAGGWETQYF. The CDR3, as DNA: TGCGCCAGCAGCTTAGACCGACTAGCGGGAGGGTGGGAGACCCAGTACTTC.

This clone was recorded once. The V call is TRBV7-2, the J call TRBJ2-3; the D gene is possibly TRBD2 (5 bases). The CDR3 length is 15 residues. Germline V gives CDR1 SGHTA, CDR2 FQGNSA. V shed 4 bases and J shed 0 bases, with 11 bases lying between them. In nucleotides, the CDR3 is TGTGCCAGCAGCTCCGACTACCTTAGCACAGATACGCAGTATTTT. Protein: CASSSDYLSTDTQYF.

The sample holds a few counts of this clone. V and J are TRBV10-3 and TRBJ1-1; 7 bases are a match to TRBD1. Germline values: CDR1 ENHRY, CDR2 SYGVKD. The CDR3 consists of 14 residues. The trim removed 4 bases at V and 1 base at J, leaving 3 bases unmatched. The CDR3 region has the DNA TGTGCCATCAGTGGGGGACAGAAGAACACTGAAGCTTTCTTT. Its translation is CAISGGQKNTEAFF.

In the case of this clone: A read error may account for a junction end that differs from germline. This sequence joins TRBV6-1 and TRBJ2-7, with 13 bases matching TRBD2. The CDR3 loop spans 15 amino acids. Germline CDR1 reads MNHNS; CDR2 reads SASEGT. The CDR3 bases are TGTGCCGGCAGCGGGACTAGCGGGGTATCCTACGAGCAGTACTTC. Translation: CAGSGTSGVSYEQYF.

This clone was seen a handful of times. The chain carries TRBV6-5 and TRBJ1-1; D unresolved. CDR1 is MNHEY, CDR2 SVGAGI, per germline. CDR3 size: 13 residues. V was cut by 8 bases and J by 1 base, with 11 bases left in between. The CDR3 loop is CASDTAQNTEAFF. For the CDR3, the DNA is TGTGCCAGCGACACGGCGCAGAACACTGAAGCTTTCTTT.

This sequence joins TRBV6-1 and TRBJ1-5; TRBD1 matches 7 bases. The CDR3 extends over 18 amino acids. Germline V gene data show CDR1 as MNHNS and CDR2 as SASEGT. J gave up 0 bases and V 2 bases, and 10 bases lay outside the gene matches. The CDR3 nucleotides read TGTGCCAGCAGTGAACCGACAGGGCGGGAATATAGCAATCAGCCCCAGCATTTT. Amino acids: CASSEPTGREYSNQPQHF.

This clone was recorded only once. This sequence joins TRBV30 and TRBJ2-7; TRBD2 agrees at 9 bases. The germline V gene encodes CDR1 GTSNPN and CDR2 SVGIG (reference sequence). The CDR3 runs to 15 residues. V was pared by 0 bases and J by 4 bases, with 7 bases of the junction left unmatched. CDR3 residues: CAWSVPGLAQYEQYF. In DNA form, the CDR3 reads TGTGCCTGGAGTGTACCGGGACTAGCCCAATACGAGCAGTACTTC.

The V and J genes are TRBV4-1 and TRBJ1-4; 8 bases agree with TRBD1. V trimming: 1 base; J trimming: 5 bases; junction bases outside the gene matches: 6. This CDR3 contains 16 residues. CDR1 and CDR2 (germline): MGHRA, YSYEKL. The CDR3 bases are TGCGCCAGCAGCCAAGGGGTACAGGGGGGAAATGAAAAACTGTTTTTT. This sequence encodes CASSQGVQGGNEKLFF.

This rearrangement joins TRBV5-4 to TRBJ2-2; D is uncertain. V was cut by 2 bases and J by 2 bases, with 10 bases left in between. This CDR3 comprises 15 residues. The germline gives CDR1 SGHNT, CDR2 YYREEE (reference sequence). The CDR3 bases are TGTGCCAGCAGCTTTGGTCACAGCAACACCGGGGAGCTGTTTTTT. It codes for CASSFGHSNTGELFF.

J is TRBJ1-4 and V is TRBV11-1, with 7 bases matching TRBD1. The trim removed 6 bases at V and 4 bases at J, leaving 5 bases unmatched. This CDR3 region has 14 residues. Germline V gene data show CDR1 as SGHAT and CDR2 as FQDESV (reference sequence). CDR3 nucleotide sequence: TGTGCCAGCAGGGCGGGACAGCGTAATGAAAAACTGTTTTTT. This encodes CASRAGQRNEKLFF.

CDR3 amino acids: CASSLTSGSNYEQYF. The CDR3 DNA follows: TGTGCCAGCAGCTTAACTAGCGGGAGTAACTACGAGCAGTACTTC. The V gene is TRBV5-6, the J gene TRBJ2-7; 11 bases are shared with TRBD2. The CDR3 is made up of 15 amino acids. V shed 2 bases, J shed 3 bases, and the junction held 4 bases outside the gene matches. Germline loops: CDR1 SGHDT, CDR2 YYEEEE.

V and J are TRBV19 and TRBJ1-1, with 11 bases identical to TRBD1. The germline V gene encodes CDR1 LNHDA and CDR2 SQIVND (reference sequence). This CDR3 has 17 amino acids. V trimming: 3 bases; J trimming: 1 base; junction bases outside the gene matches: 7. CDR3 sequence: CASSMDRGPSGNTEAFF. For the CDR3, the DNA is TGTGCCAGTAGTATGGACAGGGGGCCTTCCGGGAACACTGAAGCTTTCTTT.

The chain employs TRBV27 and TRBJ1-3; perhaps TRBD1 as D (6 bases). The CDR3 spans 13 residues. The V and J ends lost 0 bases and 8 bases respectively, with 8 bases between them. The V gene's germline CDR1 is MNHEY and CDR2 SMNVEV (reference sequence). CDR3 DNA: TGTGCCAGCAGTTTATCCAGGGGTCACACCATATATTTT. It specifies CASSLSRGHTIYF.

CDR3 DNA sequence: TGTGCCAGCAGCTACCGGACAGGGGCAAACACTGAAGCTTTCTTT. Protein: CASSYRTGANTEAFF. V and J are TRBV13 and TRBJ1-1; the match to TRBD1 covers 9 bases. This CDR3 comprises 15 residues. Germline trimming cut 4 bases from V and 2 bases from J; bases unmatched to any gene: 5. CDR1 PRHDT and CDR2 FYEKMQ come from the germline V gene (reference sequence).